This TCR beta chain was recorded in a study of T cell responses to AZD1222 COVID-19 vaccine. TCRdb's copy holds only in-frame clones and misses some; the assay was immunoSEQ multiplex PCR. This table has around 70,000 clones, around 90% appearing once. Investigators merged groups given second doses at roughly 4 or roughly 12 weeks. V lost 6 bases to trimming and J lost 4 bases, with 7 bases between them. Germline-derived CDR1 and CDR2 are KGHSH and LQKENI. The CDR3 loop spans 11 amino acids. V gene TRBV18 combines with J gene TRBJ2-7, with D unclear. The sequence was obtained from an adult who received the AZD1222 COVID-19 vaccine. Specimen: peripheral blood, collected 28 days after the second AZD1222 dose. The CDR3 loop is CASSGIYEQYF. In DNA, the CDR3 is TGTGCCAGCTCGGGTATTTACGAGCAGTACTTC.